These 27 T cell receptor beta chains originate from one sample sequenced in a study of blood T cell repertoires in COVID-19. Libraries were prepared by immunoSEQ multiplex PCR; TCRdb keeps only in-frame clonotypes and omits some of them. The sample yields around 620,000 clones, 90% seen once. Source material: peripheral blood. The receptors were sampled from a woman under 30 with acute or convalescent COVID-19.

The CDR3 DNA reads as TGTGCCAGTAGTAACCAGGGGGTGAGAGGCACTGAAGCTTTCTTT. Amino acids: CASSNQGVRGTEAFF. V gene TRBV19 combines with J gene TRBJ1-1, with TRBD1 identical over 7 bases. Germline V gene lookup returns CDR1 LNHDA and CDR2 SQIVND (reference sequence). Trimming at V came to 4 bases and at J to 4 bases, leaving 9 bases not matched to a gene. The CDR3 consists of 15 residues.

The chain combines TRBV7-2 with TRBJ1-2, with D tentatively TRBD1 (5 bases). The germline V and J ends were trimmed by 1 base and 5 bases, with 11 bases remaining between them. The CDR3 runs 14 residues. Per germline, CDR1 SGHTA and CDR2 FQGNSA. CDR3: CASSLGGSVYGYTF. CDR3 bases: TGTGCCAGCAGCTTAGGGGGCAGCGTTTATGGCTACACCTTC.

The genes are TRBV5-6 and TRBJ2-3, with 7 bases identical to TRBD2. Germline-derived CDR1 and CDR2 are SGHDT and YYEEEE. This CDR3 region has 15 residues. The junction had 12 bases not matched to a gene; V was cut back by 2 bases and J by 9 bases. Here the CDR3 reads CASSLGSSGRGTQYF. As DNA, the CDR3 is TGTGCCAGCAGCTTAGGGTCCTCGGGGCGGGGGACGCAGTATTTT.

The CDR3 bases are TGTGCCAGCAGCCCAACCTTCCGGGGGGCTTCGGGAAACACCATATATTTT. Translated, it gives CASSPTFRGASGNTIYF. This chain uses TRBV11-2 with TRBJ1-3; a possible D gene is TRBD1 (6 bases). Trimming cost V 5 bases and J 4 bases, with 21 bases left between them. This CDR3 region has 17 residues. In germline, CDR1 is SGHAT, CDR2 FQNNGV.

This clone occurred once. The V and J genes are TRBV5-1 and TRBJ2-5; 8 nucleotides align to TRBD2. V lost 3 bases to trimming and J lost 1 base; unmatched junction nucleotides: 8. This CDR3 contains 16 residues. Germline V gene lookup returns CDR1 SGHRS and CDR2 YFSETQ. CDR3 in DNA: TGCGCCAGCAGCTCCTTCTTGGCGGGGGGCCAAGAGACCCAGTACTTC. Amino acid sequence: CASSSFLAGGQETQYF.

CDR3 protein: CASSLQYSGANVLTF. CDR3 coding DNA: TGTGCCAGCAGCCTACAGTACTCTGGGGCCAACGTCCTGACTTTC. V usage is TRBV14 and J usage is TRBJ2-6; D is unclear. Germline V gene sequence: CDR1 SGHDN, CDR2 FVKESK. Trimming removed 4 bases from V and 0 bases from J, with 7 bases in between. The length of the CDR3 is 15 residues.

The table lists this clone with a count of one. The V and J genes are TRBV9 and TRBJ2-1, with D maybe TRBD1 (7 bases). V was cut by 4 bases and J by 2 bases, with 13 bases left in between. CDR1 and CDR2 from the germline V gene are SGDLS and YYNGEE. The CDR3 runs to 15 residues. CDR3 sequence: CASSPQGGPYNEQFF. CDR3 nucleotide sequence: TGTGCCAGCAGCCCCCAGGGGGGCCCCTACAATGAGCAGTTCTTC.

In this sample, this clone turned up a few times. The gene calls are TRBV5-5 and TRBJ1-5; a weak D match, TRBD1 (6 bases). CDR3 length: 14 residues. V lost 7 bases to trimming and J lost 0 bases, with 11 bases between them. CDR1 and CDR2 from the germline V gene are SGHKS and YYEKEE (reference sequence). The CDR3 is CASRRDNSNQPQHF. For the CDR3, the DNA is TGTGCCAGCCGAAGGGACAATAGCAATCAGCCCCAGCATTTT.

The V and J genes are TRBV3-1 (or the pseudogene TRBV3-2) and TRBJ1-2, with 10 bases identical to TRBD1. CDR3 length: 14 amino acids. V dropped 8 bases and J dropped 4; count of bases not matched to a gene: 7. Germline-derived CDR1 and CDR2 are LGHDT and YNNKEL (reference sequence). CDR3 bases: TGTGCCAGCGGGAGACAGGGGGCGCCCTATGGCTACACCTTC. The encoded protein is CASGRQGAPYGYTF.

The chain uses TRBV12-5 and TRBJ1-1; D remains unclear. Germline V gene data show CDR1 as LGHNT and CDR2 as FRNRAP. V dropped 0 bases and J dropped 0 bases, with 11 bases sitting between them. The CDR3 runs 16 residues. This CDR3 is CASGLVLRAMNTEAFF. The CDR3 DNA follows: TGTGCTAGTGGTTTGGTACTGAGGGCCATGAACACTGAAGCTTTCTTT. The whole variable domain, remainder taken from reference TRBV12-5 and TRBJ1-1, is DARVTQTPRHKVTEMGQEVTMRCQPILGHNTVFWYRQTMMQGLELLAYFRNRAPLDDSGMPKDRFSAEMPDATLATLKIQPSEPRDSAVYFCASGLVLRAMNTEAFFGQGTRLTVV.

The V call is TRBV27, the J call TRBJ1-2; 9 bases agree with TRBD1. This CDR3 contains 17 residues. Germline V gene data show CDR1 as MNHEY and CDR2 as SMNVEV (reference sequence). J lost 6 bases, V lost 3 bases, and 14 bases had no gene match. The CDR3 loop reads CASSFGTGQTSYDGYTF. DNA for the CDR3: TGTGCCAGCAGTTTCGGGACAGGGCAAACGTCCTATGATGGCTACACCTTC.

The chain couples TRBV7-2 to TRBJ2-7, with D perhaps matching TRBD1 (5 bases). V was trimmed by 2 bases and J by 9 bases, leaving 20 bases between them. This CDR3 is built from 15 residues. Per the germline V gene, CDR1 is SGHTA and CDR2 is FQGNSA. CDR3 sequence (DNA): TGTGCCAGCAGCTTAACAGGATTGGGGCCCTTGGGGCAGTACTTC. This encodes CASSLTGLGPLGQYF. Based on the CDR3 plus reference TRBV7-2 and TRBJ2-7, the full variable domain is GAGVSQSPSNKVTEKGKDVELRCDPISGHTALYWYRQSLGQGLEFLIYFQGNSAPDKSGLPSDRFSAERTGGSVSTLTIQRTQQEDSAVYLCASSLTGLGPLGQYFGPGTRLTVT.

The V and J genes are TRBV19 and TRBJ1-1; D possibly corresponds to TRBD1 (6 bases). Trimming pared 7 bases from V and 2 bases from J, leaving 17 bases between. Looked up from germline, CDR1 is LNHDA and CDR2 is SQIVND (reference sequence). The CDR3 is 15 amino acids. CDR3 protein: CASNPQGPSNTEAFF. Here the CDR3 DNA reads TGTGCCAGTAATCCTCAGGGGCCCTCCAACACTGAAGCTTTCTTT.

The chain combines TRBV24-1 with TRBJ2-7; D remains ambiguous. The CDR3 is made up of 12 amino acids. CDR1 and CDR2 (germline): KGHDR, SFDVKD. The V end was cut by 2 bases, the J end by 10 bases, with 11 bases between. CDR3 in DNA: TGTGCCACCAGTGATTCGGCAGGTCCACAGTACTTC. This encodes CATSDSAGPQYF.

V and J are TRBV6-2 or TRBV6-3 and TRBJ2-7; possibly TRBD1 for D (6 bases). The V and J ends lost 6 bases and 2 bases respectively, with 17 bases between them. The CDR3 consists of 15 residues. Germline CDR1 MNHEY, CDR2 SVGEGT. The CDR3 nucleotides are TGTGCCAGCAGCCTGAAGACGGACAGCACCTACGAGCAGTACTTC. Its translation: CASSLKTDSTYEQYF.

This clone occurred once. V usage is TRBV5-1 and J usage is TRBJ2-7; 10 bases line up with TRBD1. Germline CDR1 is SGHRS and CDR2 is YFSETQ. This CDR3 comprises 16 residues. After removal of 4 bases from V and 2 bases from J, the junction contained 9 bases not matched to a gene. CDR3 DNA sequence: TGCGCCAGCAGCCTTGTCTCGGGACAGGGGACCTACGAGCAGTACTTC. It is translated as CASSLVSGQGTYEQYF.

This chain joins TRBV9 and TRBJ1-1; D ambiguous. V lost 3 bases and J 1 base, leaving 4 bases between the germline ends. Germline V gene data show CDR1 as SGDLS and CDR2 as YYNGEE. CDR3 length: 12 amino acids. The CDR3 DNA reads TGTGCCAGCAGCGGGAGGAACACTGAAGCTTTCTTT. This gives the protein CASSGRNTEAFF.

The J gene is TRBJ2-4, the V gene TRBV19; no clear D gene. V was shortened by 8 bases and J by 0 bases, with 11 bases between the two germline ends. Germline-derived CDR1 and CDR2 are LNHDA and SQIVND (reference sequence). This CDR3 region has 14 residues. The DNA for the CDR3 is TGTGCCAGTCAGGATTATCTAGCCAAAAACATTCAGTACTTC. Protein product: CASQDYLAKNIQYF.

The V gene is TRBV5-1, the J gene TRBJ2-3; 9 positions agree with TRBD1. J lost 0 bases, V lost 4 bases, and 6 bases had no gene match. There are 16 residues in the CDR3. The germline V gene has CDR1 SGHRS and CDR2 YFSETQ. CDR3 residues: CASSPKQGASTDTQYF. As DNA, the CDR3 is TGCGCCAGCAGCCCGAAACAGGGGGCTAGCACAGATACGCAGTATTTT.

As concerns this clone: Other nucleotide sequences in the sample specify the same CDR3. The chain links TRBV5-1 to TRBJ1-1; 7 bases align to TRBD1. In germline, CDR1 is SGHRS, CDR2 YFSETQ. The CDR3 runs to 13 residues. Trimming took 4 bases from V and 2 from J; bases not matched to a gene: 2. In DNA form, the CDR3 reads TGCGCCAGCAGCCTAGGGGGCAACACTGAAGCTTTCTTT. Its protein product is CASSLGGNTEAFF.

The chain recombines TRBV5-8 with TRBJ1-2; perhaps TRBD1 as D (5 bases). Trimming cost V 3 bases and J 7 bases, with 16 bases left between them. Germline CDR1 and CDR2: SGHTS and YDEGEE. The CDR3 totals 14 residues. The CDR3 nucleotides are TGTGCCAGCAGCTCGATGGGGGGATACGGTGGCTACACCTTC. Its translation is CASSSMGGYGGYTF.

This rearrangement joins TRBV29-1 to TRBJ1-4; D is perhaps TRBD1 (5 bases). V gave up 2 bases and J gave up 4 bases, with 17 bases separating them. Germline CDR1 and CDR2: SQVTM and ANQGSEA. The CDR3 runs to 16 residues. Written as DNA, the CDR3 is TGCAGCGTTGAAAAAGATGTAGGGGCTGATAATGAAAAACTGTTTTTT. Its protein is CSVEKDVGADNEKLFF.

This rearrangement joins TRBV6-5 to TRBJ1-2; D is undetermined. Germline CDR1 MNHEY, CDR2 SVGAGI. Trimming left V 4 bases short and J 4 bases short, with 10 bases between. CDR3 size: 13 residues. The CDR3 here is CASSLYRGYGYTF. The CDR3 DNA reads as TGTGCCAGCAGTTTGTACCGGGGCTATGGCTACACCTTC.

The chain couples TRBV7-8 to TRBJ2-5, with a tentative D call TRBD1 (5 bases). CDR1 and CDR2 (germline): SGHVS, FQNEAQ. V was clipped by 6 bases and J by 1 base, with 9 bases between them. The CDR3 has 13 amino acids. Here the CDR3 reads CASRPRAQETQYF. DNA of the CDR3: TGTGCCAGCAGGCCCAGGGCCCAAGAGACCCAGTACTTC.

This chain connects TRBV7-9 to TRBJ2-2, with a weak D call TRBD1 (5 bases). This CDR3 is built from 16 residues. Trimming took off 8 bases at V and 1 base at J, with 17 bases between the two ends. Germline V gene lookup returns CDR1 SEHNR and CDR2 FQNEAQ (reference sequence). The CDR3 sequence is CASLPTWGRNTGELFF. CDR3 nucleotide sequence: TGTGCCAGCCTCCCCACCTGGGGCCGGAACACCGGGGAGCTGTTTTTT.

This chain uses TRBV10-3 with TRBJ2-7, with D possibly being TRBD2 (5 bases). Germline assignment: CDR1 ENHRY and CDR2 SYGVKD. The CDR3 sequence is 15 residues long. V was trimmed by 3 bases and J by 3 bases, leaving 15 bases between them. Here the CDR3 reads CAISDSRTPGYEQYF. In nucleotides, the CDR3 is TGTGCCATCAGTGACTCGAGGACTCCCGGCTACGAGCAGTACTTC.

This chain connects TRBV28 to TRBJ1-6; D is undetermined. V was clipped by 1 base and J by 0 bases, with 13 bases between them. Germline-derived CDR1 and CDR2 are MDHEN and SYDVKM. The CDR3 runs to 18 residues. This chain's CDR3 is CASSLSGSSSSYNSPLHF. As DNA, the CDR3 is TGTGCCAGCAGTTTATCGGGGAGCTCCAGCTCCTATAATTCACCCCTCCACTTT.